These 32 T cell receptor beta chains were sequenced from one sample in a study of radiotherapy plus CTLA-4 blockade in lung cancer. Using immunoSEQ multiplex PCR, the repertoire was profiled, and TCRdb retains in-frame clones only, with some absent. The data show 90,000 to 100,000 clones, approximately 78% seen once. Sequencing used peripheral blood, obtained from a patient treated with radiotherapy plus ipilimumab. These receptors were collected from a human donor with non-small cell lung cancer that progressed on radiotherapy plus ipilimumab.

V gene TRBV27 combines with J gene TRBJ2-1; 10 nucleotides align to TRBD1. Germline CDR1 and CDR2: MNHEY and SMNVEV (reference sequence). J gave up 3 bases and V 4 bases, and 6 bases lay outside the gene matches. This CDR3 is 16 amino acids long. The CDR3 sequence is CASSSLDRGLYNEQFF. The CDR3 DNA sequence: TGTGCCAGCAGTTCCCTTGACAGGGGGCTCTACAATGAGCAGTTCTTC.

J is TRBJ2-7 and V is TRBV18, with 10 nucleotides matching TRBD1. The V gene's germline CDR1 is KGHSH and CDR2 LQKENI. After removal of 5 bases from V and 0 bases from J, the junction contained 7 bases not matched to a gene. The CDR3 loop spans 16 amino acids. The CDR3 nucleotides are TGTGCCAGCTCATCGAGGACAGGGGGAGTCTCCTACGAGCAGTACTTC. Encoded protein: CASSSRTGGVSYEQYF.

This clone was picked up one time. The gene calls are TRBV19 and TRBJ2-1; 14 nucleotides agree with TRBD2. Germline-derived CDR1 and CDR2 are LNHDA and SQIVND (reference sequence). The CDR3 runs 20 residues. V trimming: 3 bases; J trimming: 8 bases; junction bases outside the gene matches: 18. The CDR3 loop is CASSMLFGSGLAGGGHEQFF. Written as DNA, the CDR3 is TGTGCCAGTAGTATGTTGTTCGGATCCGGACTAGCGGGAGGTGGGCATGAGCAGTTCTTC.

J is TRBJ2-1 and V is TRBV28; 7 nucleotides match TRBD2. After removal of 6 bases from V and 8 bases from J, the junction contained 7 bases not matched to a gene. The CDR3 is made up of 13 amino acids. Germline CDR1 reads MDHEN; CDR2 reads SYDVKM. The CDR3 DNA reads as TGTGCCAGCAGGGGGAGGGCCAGGGATGAGCAGTTCTTC. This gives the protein CASRGRARDEQFF.

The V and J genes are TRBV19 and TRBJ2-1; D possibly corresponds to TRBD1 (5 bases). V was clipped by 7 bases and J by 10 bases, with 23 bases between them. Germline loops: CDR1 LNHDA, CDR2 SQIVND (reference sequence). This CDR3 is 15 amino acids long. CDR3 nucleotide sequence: TGTGCCAGTACCCCGACAGAAACCAGACTCGTCGAGCAGTTCTTC. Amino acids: CASTPTETRLVEQFF. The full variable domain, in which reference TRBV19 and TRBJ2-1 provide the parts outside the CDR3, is DGGITQSPKYLFRKEGQNVTLSCEQNLNHDAMYWYRQDPGQGLRLIYYSQIVNDFQKGDIAEGYSVSREKKESFPLTVTSAQKNPTAFYLCASTPTETRLVEQFFGPGTRLTVL.

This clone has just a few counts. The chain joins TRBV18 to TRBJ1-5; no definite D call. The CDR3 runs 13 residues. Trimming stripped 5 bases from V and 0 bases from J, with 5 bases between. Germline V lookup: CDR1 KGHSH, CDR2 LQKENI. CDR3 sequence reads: CASSGDSNQPQHF. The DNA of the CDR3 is TGTGCCAGCTCAGGAGATAGCAATCAGCCCCAGCATTTT.

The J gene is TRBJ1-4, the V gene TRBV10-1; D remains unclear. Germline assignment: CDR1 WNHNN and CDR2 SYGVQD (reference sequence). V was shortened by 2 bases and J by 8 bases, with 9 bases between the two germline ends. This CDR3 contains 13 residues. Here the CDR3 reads CASSETLGEKLFF. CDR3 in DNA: TGCGCCAGCAGTGAGACACTCGGGGAAAAACTGTTTTTT.

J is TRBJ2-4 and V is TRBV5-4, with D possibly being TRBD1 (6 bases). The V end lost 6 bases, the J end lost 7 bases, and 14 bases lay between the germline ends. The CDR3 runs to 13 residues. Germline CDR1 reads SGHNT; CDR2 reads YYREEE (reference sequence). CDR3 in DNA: TGTGCCAGCACGGGTAAGGGGGAGAACATTCAGTACTTC. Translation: CASTGKGENIQYF.

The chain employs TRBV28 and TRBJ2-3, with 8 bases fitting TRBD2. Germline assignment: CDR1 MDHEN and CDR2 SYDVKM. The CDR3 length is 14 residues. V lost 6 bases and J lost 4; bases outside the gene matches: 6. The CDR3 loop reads CASSDGGGPDTQYF. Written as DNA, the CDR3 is TGTGCCAGCAGCGACGGGGGGGGCCCAGATACGCAGTATTTT.

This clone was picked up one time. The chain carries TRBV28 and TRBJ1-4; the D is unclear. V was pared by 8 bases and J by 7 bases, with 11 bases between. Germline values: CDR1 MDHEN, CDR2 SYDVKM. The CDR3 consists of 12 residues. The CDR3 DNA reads TGTGCCAGCTGTGGTATAAGTGAAAAACTGTTTTTT. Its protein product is CASCGISEKLFF.

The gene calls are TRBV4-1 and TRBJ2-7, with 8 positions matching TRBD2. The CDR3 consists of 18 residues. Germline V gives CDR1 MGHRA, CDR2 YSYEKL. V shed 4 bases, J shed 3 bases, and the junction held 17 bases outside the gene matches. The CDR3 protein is CASSPGLARTEARYEQYV. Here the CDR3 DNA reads TGCGCCAGCAGCCCTGGACTAGCCAGAACTGAAGCGCGCTACGAGCAGTACGTC.

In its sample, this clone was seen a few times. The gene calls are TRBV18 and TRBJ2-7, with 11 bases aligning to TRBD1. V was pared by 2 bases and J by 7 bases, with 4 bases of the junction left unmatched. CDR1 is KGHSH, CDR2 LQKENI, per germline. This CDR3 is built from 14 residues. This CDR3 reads CASSPSDRGQEQYV. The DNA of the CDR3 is TGTGCCAGCTCACCATCGGACAGGGGGCAAGAGCAGTACGTC.

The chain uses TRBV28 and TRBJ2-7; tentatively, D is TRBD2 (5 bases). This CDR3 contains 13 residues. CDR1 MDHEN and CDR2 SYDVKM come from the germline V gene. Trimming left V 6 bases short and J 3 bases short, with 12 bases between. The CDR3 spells CASRGAGNYEQYV. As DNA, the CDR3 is TGTGCCAGCAGGGGAGCCGGGAACTACGAGCAGTACGTC.

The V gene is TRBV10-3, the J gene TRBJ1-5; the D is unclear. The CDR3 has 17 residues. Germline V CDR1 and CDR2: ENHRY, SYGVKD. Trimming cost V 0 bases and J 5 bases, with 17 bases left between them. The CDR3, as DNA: TGTGCCATCAGTGAGTCGATTCTCCCAGGAGGGTATCAGCCCCAGCATTTT. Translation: CAISESILPGGYQPQHF.

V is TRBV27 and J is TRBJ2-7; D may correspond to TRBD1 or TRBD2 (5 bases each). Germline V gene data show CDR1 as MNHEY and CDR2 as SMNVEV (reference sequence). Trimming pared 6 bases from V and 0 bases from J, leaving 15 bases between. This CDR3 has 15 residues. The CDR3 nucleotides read TGTGCCAGCAGGGGGGTTGGGGTCTACTCCTACGAGCAGTACGTC. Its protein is CASRGVGVYSYEQYV.

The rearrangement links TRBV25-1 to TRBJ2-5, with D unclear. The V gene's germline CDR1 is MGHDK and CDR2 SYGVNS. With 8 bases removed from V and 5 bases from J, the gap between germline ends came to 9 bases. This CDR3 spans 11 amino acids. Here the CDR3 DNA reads TGTGCCAGCGCTGAGGAGGAGACCCAGTACTTC. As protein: CASAEEETQYF. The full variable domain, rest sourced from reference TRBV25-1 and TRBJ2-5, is EADIYQTPRYLVIGTGKKITLECSQTMGHDKMYWYQQDPGMELHLIHYSYGVNSTEKGDLSSESTVSRIRTEHFPLTLESARPSHTSQYLCASAEEETQYFGPGTRLLVL.

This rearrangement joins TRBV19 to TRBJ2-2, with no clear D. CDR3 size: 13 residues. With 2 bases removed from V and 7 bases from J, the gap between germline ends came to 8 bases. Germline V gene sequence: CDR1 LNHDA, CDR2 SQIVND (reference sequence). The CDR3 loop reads CASSISLGGELFF. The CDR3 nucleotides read TGTGCCAGTAGTATATCTTTGGGCGGGGAGCTGTTTTTT.

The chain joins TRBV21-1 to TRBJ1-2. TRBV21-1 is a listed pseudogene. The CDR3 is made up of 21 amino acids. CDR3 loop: CASSKSYGFEGGQLFNYGYTF. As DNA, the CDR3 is TGTGCCAGCAGCAAATCCTATGGATTTGAGGGAGGGCAGCTTTTTAACTATGGCTACACCTTC.

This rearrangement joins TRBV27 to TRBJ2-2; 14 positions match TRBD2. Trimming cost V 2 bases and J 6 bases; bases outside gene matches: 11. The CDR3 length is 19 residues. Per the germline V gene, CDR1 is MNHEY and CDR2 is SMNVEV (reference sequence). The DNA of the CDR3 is TGTGCCAGCAGTTTACGGGGACTAGCGGGAGAGTTTGGGGCCGGGGAGCTGTTTTTT. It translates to CASSLRGLAGEFGAGELFF.

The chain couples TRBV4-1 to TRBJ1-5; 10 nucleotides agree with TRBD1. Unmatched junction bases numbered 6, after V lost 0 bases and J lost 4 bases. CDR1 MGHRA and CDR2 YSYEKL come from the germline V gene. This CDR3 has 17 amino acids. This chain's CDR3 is CASSQEGDRGGNQPQHF. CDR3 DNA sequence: TGCGCCAGCAGCCAAGAGGGGGACAGGGGAGGTAATCAGCCCCAGCATTTT.

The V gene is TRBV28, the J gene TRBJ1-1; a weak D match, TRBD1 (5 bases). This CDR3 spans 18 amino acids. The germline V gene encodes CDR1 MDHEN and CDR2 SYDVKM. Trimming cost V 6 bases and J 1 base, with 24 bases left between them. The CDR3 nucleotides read TGTGCCAGCAGGCGACCAAGGGGCGGGGCTAACAGGAACACTGAAGCTTTCTTT. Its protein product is CASRRPRGGANRNTEAFF.

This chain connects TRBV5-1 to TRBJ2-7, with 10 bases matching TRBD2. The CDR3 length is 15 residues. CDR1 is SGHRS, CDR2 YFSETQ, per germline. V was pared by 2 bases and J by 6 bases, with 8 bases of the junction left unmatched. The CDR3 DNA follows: TGCGCCAGCAGCTTCTTAGCGGGAGGCACCCCCGAGCAGTACTTC. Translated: CASSFLAGGTPEQYF.

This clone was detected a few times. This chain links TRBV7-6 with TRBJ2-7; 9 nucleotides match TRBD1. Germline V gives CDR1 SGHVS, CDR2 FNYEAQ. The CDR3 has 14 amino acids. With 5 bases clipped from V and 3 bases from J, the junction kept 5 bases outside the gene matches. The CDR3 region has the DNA TGTGCCAGCAGCCCTTGGGACAGGGACTACGAGCAGTACTTC. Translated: CASSPWDRDYEQYF. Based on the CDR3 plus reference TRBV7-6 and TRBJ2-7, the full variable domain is GAGVSQSPRYKVTKRGQDVALRCDPISGHVSLYWYRQALGQGPEFLTYFNYEAQQDKSGLPNDRFSAERPEGSISTLTIQRTEQRDSAMYRCASSPWDRDYEQYFGPGTRLTVT.

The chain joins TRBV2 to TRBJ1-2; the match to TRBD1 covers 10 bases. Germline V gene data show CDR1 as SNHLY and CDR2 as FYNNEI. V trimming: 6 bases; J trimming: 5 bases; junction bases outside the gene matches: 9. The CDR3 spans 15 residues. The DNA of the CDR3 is TGTGCCAGCAGCCTCCGGGACAGGGGATTTTATGGCTACACCTTC. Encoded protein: CASSLRDRGFYGYTF.

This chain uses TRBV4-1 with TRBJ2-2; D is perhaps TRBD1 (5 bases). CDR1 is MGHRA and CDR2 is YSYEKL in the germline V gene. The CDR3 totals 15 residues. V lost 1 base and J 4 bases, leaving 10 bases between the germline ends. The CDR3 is CASSQVWTITGELFF. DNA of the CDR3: TGCGCCAGCAGCCAAGTTTGGACAATCACCGGGGAGCTGTTTTTT.

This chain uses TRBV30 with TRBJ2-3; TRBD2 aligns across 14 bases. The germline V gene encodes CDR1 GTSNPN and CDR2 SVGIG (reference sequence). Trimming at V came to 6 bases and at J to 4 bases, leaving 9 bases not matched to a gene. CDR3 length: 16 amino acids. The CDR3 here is CACKWGLAGDADTQYF. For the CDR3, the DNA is TGTGCCTGCAAGTGGGGACTAGCGGGAGACGCAGATACGCAGTATTTT.

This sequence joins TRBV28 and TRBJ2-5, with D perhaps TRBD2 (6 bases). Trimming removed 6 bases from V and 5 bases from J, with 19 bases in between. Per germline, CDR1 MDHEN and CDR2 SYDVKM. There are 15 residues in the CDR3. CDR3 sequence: CASRLPGGAGETQYF. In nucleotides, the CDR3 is TGTGCCAGCAGGCTGCCGGGCGGGGCTGGGGAGACCCAGTACTTC.

CDR3: CASSAGTGLNTEAFF. In DNA form, the CDR3 reads TGTGCCAGCAGTGCCGGGACAGGATTGAACACTGAAGCTTTCTTT. The chain employs TRBV27 and TRBJ1-1; 8 nucleotides line up with TRBD1. This CDR3 is built from 15 residues. CDR1 MNHEY and CDR2 SMNVEV come from the germline V gene (reference sequence). With 5 bases clipped from V and 0 bases from J, the junction kept 5 bases outside the gene matches.

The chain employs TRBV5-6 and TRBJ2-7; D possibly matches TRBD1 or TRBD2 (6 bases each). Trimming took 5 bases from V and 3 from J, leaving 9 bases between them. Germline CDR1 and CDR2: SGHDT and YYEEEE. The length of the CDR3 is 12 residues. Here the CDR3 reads CASSRGDYEQYF. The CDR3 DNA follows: TGTGCCAGCAGTAGGGGGGACTACGAGCAGTACTTC.

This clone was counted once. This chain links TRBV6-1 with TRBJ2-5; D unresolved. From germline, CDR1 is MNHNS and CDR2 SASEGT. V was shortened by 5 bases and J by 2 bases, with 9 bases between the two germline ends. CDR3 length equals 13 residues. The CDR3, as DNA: TGTGCCAGCAGTCCTACGTGGCAAGAGACCCAGTACTTC. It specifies CASSPTWQETQYF.

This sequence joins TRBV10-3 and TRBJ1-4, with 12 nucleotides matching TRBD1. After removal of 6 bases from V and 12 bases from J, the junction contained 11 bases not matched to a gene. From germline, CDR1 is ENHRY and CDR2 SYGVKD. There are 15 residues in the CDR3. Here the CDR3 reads CAIRDTGTGGGELFF. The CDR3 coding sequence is TGTGCCATCAGGGATACCGGGACAGGGGGCGGCGAACTGTTTTTT.

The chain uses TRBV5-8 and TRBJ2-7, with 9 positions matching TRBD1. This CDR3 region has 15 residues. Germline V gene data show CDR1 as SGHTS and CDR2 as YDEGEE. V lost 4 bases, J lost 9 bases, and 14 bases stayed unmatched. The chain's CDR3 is CASSRPWTGAGGQYF. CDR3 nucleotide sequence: TGTGCCAGCAGCCGCCCTTGGACAGGGGCTGGCGGGCAGTACTTC. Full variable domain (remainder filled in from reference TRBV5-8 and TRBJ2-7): EAGVTQSPTHLIKTRGQQATLRCSPISGHTSVYWYQQALGLGLQFLLWYDEGEERNRGNFPPRFSGRQFPNYSSELNVNALELEDSALYLCASSRPWTGAGGQYFGPGTRLTVT.